The rows below give T cell receptor beta chains drawn from one sample of a study of CD8 T cells in ankylosing spondylitis. TCRdb used MiXCR to reprocess the 5' RACE reads, holding one entry per CDR3 protein. The data contain roughly 300,000 distinct CDR3 sequences, 8% of them singletons. Sample: blood, either unsorted or a sorted T cell fraction (not recorded which). These receptors all stem from a male donor with ankylosing spondylitis. Each CDR3 is given with its conserved first and last residue. A D gene is named only where the DNA matches it firmly. Some rows mark clone size as missing; the rest say once, few, many or name a class of expanded clone.

D	size	V	J	CDR3	DNA
-	few	TRBV7-2	TRBJ2-7	CASSLGGETYEQYF	TGTGCCAGCAGCTTAGGAGGCGAAACCTACGAGCAGTACTTC
-	-	TRBV19	TRBJ2-5	CASSILGAETQYF	TGTGCCAGTAGTATCCTGGGGGCGGAGACCCAGTACTTC
-	-	TRBV5-1	TRBJ2-6	CASSPIQSSGANVLTF	TGCGCCAGCAGCCCCATTCAAAGCTCTGGGGCCAACGTCCTGACTTTC
-	-	TRBV5-1	TRBJ2-2	CASSLTPGRNTGELFF	TGCGCCAGCAGCTTAACCCCGGGACGGAACACCGGGGAGCTGTTTTTT
-	many	TRBV12-3/TRBV12-4	TRBJ2-1	CASSLTEPTYNEQFF	TGTGCCAGCAGTCTAACGGAACCGACCTACAATGAGCAGTTCTTC
TRBD2	many	TRBV7-2	TRBJ2-7	CASTSGLAGLGEQYF	TGTGCCAGCACCTCGGGACTAGCGGGTCTTGGCGAGCAGTACTTC
-	-	TRBV27	TRBJ2-7	CASSVIPPGFSYEQYF	TGTGCCAGCAGTGTAATCCCGCCGGGTTTCTCCTACGAGCAGTACTTC
-	-	TRBV14	TRBJ2-1	CASSQAQGVPYNEQFF	TGTGCCAGCAGCCAGGCGCAGGGAGTACCCTACAATGAGCAGTTCTTC
TRBD1	few	TRBV4-1	TRBJ2-3	CASSPGTGGGTQYF	TGCGCCAGCAGCCCCGGGACAGGGGGCGGTACGCAGTATTTT
TRBD1	few	TRBV7-9	TRBJ2-2	CASRQGAGDTGELFF	TGTGCCAGCAGGCAGGGGGCAGGTGACACCGGGGAGCTGTTTTTT
TRBD2	few	TRBV6-1	TRBJ2-7	CASSLGLAPNEQYF	TGTGCCAGCAGTCTCGGACTAGCGCCTAACGAGCAGTACTTC
TRBD2	many	TRBV4-2	TRBJ2-7	CASRRTLGGYEQYF	TGTGCCAGCAGACGGACTCTGGGAGGGTACGAGCAGTACTTC
TRBD1	few	TRBV12-3/TRBV12-4	TRBJ1-6	CASSFQGGNSPLHF	TGTGCCAGCAGTTTTCAGGGGGGTAATTCACCCCTCCACTTT
TRBD1	-	TRBV7-2	TRBJ2-1	CASSPQPGTGYNEQFF	TGTGCCAGCAGCCCCCAACCCGGGACAGGTTACAATGAGCAGTTCTTC
-	-	TRBV6-2/TRBV6-3	TRBJ2-1	CASSYRGGGKSNEQFF	TGTGCCAGCAGTTACAGGGGAGGGGGAAAATCCAATGAGCAGTTCTTC
-	-	TRBV12-3/TRBV12-4	TRBJ2-3	CGSSSPGGGLRVKDTQYF	TGTGGCAGCAGTTCCCCAGGCGGGGGCCTCCGGGTCAAAGATACGCAGTATTTT
TRBD2	many	TRBV7-9	TRBJ2-7	CASSGLAGNEQYF	TGTGCCAGCAGCGGACTAGCGGGAAACGAGCAGTACTTC
TRBD1	many	TRBV20-1	TRBJ2-6	CSLAGGRTTSSGANVLTF	TGCAGTCTGGCAGGGGGACGCACTACTTCCTCTGGGGCCAACGTCCTGACTTTC
-	few	TRBV5-1	TRBJ2-1	CASSVLELYNEQFF	TGCGCCAGCAGCGTACTAGAACTCTACAATGAGCAGTTCTTC
-	-	TRBV9	TRBJ1-1	CASSVVDSLRSEAFF	TGTGCCAGCAGCGTAGTGGACAGTCTCCGATCTGAAGCTTTCTTT
-	-	TRBV13	TRBJ2-5	CASSGGMVLRETQYF	TGTGCCAGCAGCGGTGGGATGGTTCTACGTGAGACCCAGTACTTC
-	few	TRBV28	TRBJ2-7	CASTIQGRYEQYF	TGTGCCAGCACCATACAGGGAAGGTACGAGCAGTACTTC
-	-	TRBV5-1	TRBJ2-1	CASSLGQRSYNEQFF	TGCGCCAGCAGCTTGGGACAGAGATCCTACAATGAGCAGTTCTTC
TRBD1	once	TRBV2	TRBJ1-5	CASPGQENYQPQHF	TGTGCCAGTCCGGGACAGGAAAATTATCAGCCCCAGCATTTT
TRBD1	-	TRBV6-2/TRBV6-3	TRBJ1-5	CASSNAGDSSNQPQHF	TGTGCCAGCAGCAACGCCGGGGACAGTAGCAATCAGCCCCAGCATTTT
TRBD1	-	TRBV7-9	TRBJ1-1	CASSAETGSEAFF	TGTGCCAGCAGCGCAGAGACAGGGTCTGAAGCTTTCTTT
TRBD2	-	TRBV29-1	TRBJ2-7	CSVARGGSSYEQYF	TGCAGCGTTGCGCGGGGGGGCTCCTCCTACGAGCAGTACTTC
TRBD2	many	TRBV20-1	TRBJ2-3	CSARTSGRETDTQYF	TGCAGTGCCAGGACTAGCGGGAGGGAGACAGATACGCAGTATTTT
-	few	TRBV20-1	TRBJ2-1	CSAGFGTYNEQFF	TGCAGTGCTGGTTTCGGGACATACAATGAGCAGTTCTTC
TRBD1	few	TRBV11-2	TRBJ1-6	CASSPKTGVMRTERYNSPLHF	TGTGCCAGCAGCCCCAAGACAGGGGTAATGCGGACGGAGCGTTATAATTCACCCCTCCACTTT
TRBD2	few	TRBV4-2	TRBJ2-5	CASSRVAGVGETQYF	TGTGCCAGCAGCCGGGTAGCGGGAGTGGGGGAGACCCAGTACTTC
TRBD2	many	TRBV7-2	TRBJ2-1	CASSSRLAGNYNEQFF	TGTGCCAGCAGCTCGCGACTAGCGGGGAACTACAATGAGCAGTTCTTC
-	many	TRBV7-2	TRBJ2-7	CASSLSTSYEQYF	TGTGCCAGCAGCTTAAGTACTTCATACGAGCAGTACTTC
-	many	TRBV29-1	TRBJ2-3	CSGLGTDTQYF	TGCAGCGGACTGGGCACAGATACGCAGTATTTT
-	many	TRBV20-1	TRBJ1-6	CSATGTLANSPLHF	TGCAGTGCTACCGGGACGCTGGCTAATTCACCCCTCCACTTT
TRBD2	many	TRBV5-1	TRBJ2-7	CASRPRGTSKYEQYF	TGCGCCAGCAGGCCCCGTGGGACTAGTAAGTACGAGCAGTACTTC
-	-	TRBV4-1	TRBJ1-6	CASSQVMGANSPLHF	TGCGCCAGCAGCCAAGTTATGGGGGCTAATTCACCCCTCCACTTT
-	few	TRBV5-1	TRBJ2-7	CASALRPIPYEQYF	TGCGCCAGCGCCCTTCGTCCCATACCCTACGAGCAGTACTTC
-	few	TRBV30	TRBJ2-4	CAWTVGVGIQYF	TGTGCCTGGACCGTCGGGGTGGGCATTCAGTACTTC
-	-	TRBV7-8	TRBJ1-4	CASSSFGGINEKLFF	TGTGCCAGCAGCTCTTTCGGGGGAATTAATGAAAAACTGTTTTTT
TRBD1	-	TRBV2	TRBJ1-5	CASSETGGWNQPQHF	TGTGCCAGCAGTGAGACAGGGGGCTGGAATCAGCCCCAGCATTTT
TRBD2	-	TRBV20-1	TRBJ2-1	CSARAPSGIVNEQFF	TGCAGTGCTAGAGCCCCTAGCGGGATAGTCAATGAGCAGTTCTTC
-	few	TRBV5-1	TRBJ1-1	CASSYDRLGGNTEAFF	TGCGCCAGCAGCTACGACAGGCTGGGGGGGAACACTGAAGCTTTCTTT
-	-	TRBV7-2	TRBJ1-4	CASSPGWGEKLFF	TGTGCCAGCAGCCCCGGCTGGGGGGAAAAACTGTTTTTT
TRBD2	-	TRBV5-1	TRBJ2-7	CASSSSASGVYEQYF	TGCGCCAGCAGCTCGTCAGCTAGCGGGGTCTACGAGCAGTACTTC
TRBD1	few	TRBV7-2	TRBJ1-5	CASSWGQAEQPQHF	TGTGCCAGCAGCTGGGGACAGGCGGAGCAGCCCCAGCATTTT
-	-	TRBV6-5	TRBJ2-3	CASSYDDGADTQYF	TGTGCCAGCAGTTACGACGATGGAGCAGATACGCAGTATTTT
TRBD1	many	TRBV29-1	TRBJ1-1	CSVEDRGLSEAFF	TGCAGCGTTGAAGACAGGGGGCTTAGTGAAGCTTTCTTT
-	few	TRBV3-1	TRBJ1-1	CASSQDIWYTEAFF	TGTGCCAGCAGCCAAGATATATGGTACACTGAAGCTTTCTTT
TRBD1	few	TRBV28	TRBJ2-2	CASSFRVQGVETGELFF	TGTGCCAGCAGTTTTCGGGTGCAGGGGGTAGAAACCGGGGAGCTGTTTTTT
TRBD1	-	TRBV7-6	TRBJ1-2	CASSLGPGTGGYGYTF	TGTGCCAGCAGCTTGGGCCCTGGGACAGGGGGCTATGGCTACACCTTC
TRBD2	-	TRBV27	TRBJ2-1	CASSTLAGGGHNEQFF	TGTGCCAGCAGCACGTTAGCGGGAGGGGGGCACAATGAGCAGTTCTTC
-	-	TRBV5-6	TRBJ2-5	CASSLAHQETQYF	TGTGCCAGCAGCTTGGCGCACCAAGAGACCCAGTACTTC
-	-	TRBV6-2/TRBV6-3	TRBJ1-5	CASSRSGLSNQPQHF	TGTGCCAGCAGCCGATCAGGGTTAAGCAATCAGCCCCAGCATTTT
-	-	TRBV21-1	TRBJ2-7	CASSIPRRGRGAYEQYF	TGTGCCAGCAGCATTCCTAGAAGGGGGCGCGGTGCCTACGAGCAGTACTTC